These T cell receptor beta chains were read from a single sample in a study of cytomegalovirus exposure and HLA in healthy donors. The method was immunoSEQ multiplex PCR; TCRdb's version includes in-frame clones alone and lacks a portion of them. This sample yields about 180,000 clones, of which roughly four fifths are seen a single time; around 1.5% belongs to the top ten. The sequencing sample was made of PBMCs. These receptors came from a young man in good health and CMV-seronegative. Each CDR3 is given with its conserved first and last residue. The D gene is left open where the match is weak. The listing skips clone size in some rows; elsewhere it reads once, few, many or a size class.

abundance	v_gene	d_gene	j_gene	CDR3nt	CDR3aa
NA	TRBV19	NA	TRBJ1-1	TGTGCCAGTACCGACACAGTGAACACTGAAGCTTTCTTT	CASTDTVNTEAFF
NA	TRBV5-1	TRBD2	TRBJ2-3	TGCGCCAGCAGCATCCTGACTAGCGGGAAAACAGATACGCAGTATTTT	CASSILTSGKTDTQYF
NA	TRBV9	NA	TRBJ1-4	TGTGCCAGCAGCGTAGGCGCCAGGGTCGGCGCTAATGAAAAACTGTTTTTT	CASSVGARVGANEKLFF
few	TRBV13	NA	TRBJ2-7	TGTGCCAGCAGCATCGCCGGGACATCAACCTACGAGCAGTACTTC	CASSIAGTSTYEQYF
NA	TRBV28	TRBD1	TRBJ2-6	TGTGCCAGCAGTCCCAGGACAGGGCGCTCTGGGGCCAACGTCCTGACTTTC	CASSPRTGRSGANVLTF
NA	TRBV5-1	TRBD2	TRBJ2-5	TGCGCCAGCAGCTTGGCCCGGACTAGCGGGAGGCAAGAGACCCAGTACTTC	CASSLARTSGRQETQYF
NA	TRBV7-8	NA	TRBJ2-7	TGTGCCAGCAGCTCCCACAGGGCACTTACCTACGAGCAGTACTTC	CASSSHRALTYEQYF
NA	TRBV11-2	NA	TRBJ2-5	TGTGCCAGCAGCTCCCGCCAAAAAACCCTATCGATCCAAGAGACCCAGTACTTC	CASSSRQKTLSIQETQYF
NA	TRBV27	TRBD1	TRBJ2-7	TGTGCCAGCAGTCCCTTGGGGACAGCCTTCTACGAGCAGTACTTC	CASSPLGTAFYEQYF
NA	TRBV5-4	NA	TRBJ2-7	TGTGCCAGCAGCTCCCGTGCGGTTCGCTCCTACGAGCAGTACTTC	CASSSRAVRSYEQYF
once	TRBV5-1	TRBD1	TRBJ1-2	TGCGCCAGCAGCCCCGGAGGGGGCCCTGGCTACACCTTC	CASSPGGGPGYTF
NA	TRBV10-3	NA	TRBJ2-7	TGTGCCATCAGTGGCGCGTCCTCCGCTCGGGAGCAGTACTTC	CAISGASSAREQYF
NA	TRBV6-6	NA	TRBJ1-4	TGTGCCAGCACGGACACGGCTAATGAAAAACTGTTTTTT	CASTDTANEKLFF
NA	TRBV21-1	NA	TRBJ2-7	TGTGCCAGCAGCAAATGGGGGGAGAAGGGTGTCGAGCAGTACTTC	CASSKWGEKGVEQYF
NA	TRBV7-6	NA	TRBJ2-1	TGTGCCAGCAGCTTAACGGGAGTGAGTAATGAGCAGTTCTTC	CASSLTGVSNEQFF
NA	TRBV15	NA	TRBJ1-1	TGTGCCACCAGCAGAGATATCCTAACTGAAGCTTTCTTT	CATSRDILTEAFF
few	TRBV7-9	TRBD1	TRBJ2-3	TGTGCCAGCAGCCACCGACAGGGAACAGATACGCAGTATTTT	CASSHRQGTDTQYF
NA	TRBV7-2	NA	TRBJ2-5	TGTGCCAGCAGCTTAATCGGGGGGACCCAGTACTTC	CASSLIGGTQYF
NA	TRBV5-4	TRBD1	TRBJ1-4	TGTGCCAGCTCCACCGGGACAGGGGATGAAAAACTGTTTTTT	CASSTGTGDEKLFF
NA	TRBV27	TRBD1	TRBJ2-7	TGTGCCAGCAGTACTTCCGGGACAGCAAAATACGAGCAGTACTTC	CASSTSGTAKYEQYF
NA	TRBV19	TRBD2	TRBJ2-1	TGTGCCAGTAGTACTAGCGGGACCCTTCTCTACAATGAGCAGTTCTTC	CASSTSGTLLYNEQFF
NA	TRBV29-1	NA	TRBJ2-5	TGCAGCGTTGGCGGCTCTCGGCCAGAGACCCAGTACTTC	CSVGGSRPETQYF
NA	TRBV30	TRBD1	TRBJ1-1	TGTGCCTGGAGTGTGGGACAGGATGCTTTCTTT	CAWSVGQDAFF
NA	TRBV28	NA	TRBJ2-7	TGTGCCAGCAGCCCTAGGGGCTACGAGCAGTACTTC	CASSPRGYEQYF
NA	TRBV7-3	TRBD1	TRBJ1-5	TGTGCCAGCAGCTCCCCCCCGGACAGGGTTCTTAATCAGCCCCAGCATTTT	CASSSPPDRVLNQPQHF
NA	TRBV7-9	TRBD2	TRBJ2-5	TGTGCCAGCAGCCCGTGGACTAGCGGGATAGAAAAGACCCAGTACTTC	CASSPWTSGIEKTQYF
NA	TRBV5-1	NA	TRBJ1-3	TGCGCCAGCAGCTTGGCCCTCGGCGTAGGGGCTGGAAACACCATATATTTT	CASSLALGVGAGNTIYF
NA	TRBV5-4	NA	TRBJ2-5	TGTGCCAGCAGTTACATCCCGGGGGAACACCAAGAGACCCAGTACTTC	CASSYIPGEHQETQYF
NA	TRBV15	NA	TRBJ2-7	TGTGCCACCAGCACCCTCCCCGGCGGGCCCTACGAGCAGTACTTC	CATSTLPGGPYEQYF
once	TRBV20-1	NA	TRBJ1-2	TGCAGTGCTACAGGGGATGGCTACACCTTC	CSATGDGYTF
NA	TRBV28	TRBD1	TRBJ1-2	TGTGCCAGCCACCCCGGGACAGGGGGCGGTTATGGCTACACCTTC	CASHPGTGGGYGYTF
NA	TRBV4-2	NA	TRBJ2-7	TGTGCCAGCAGCCAAGATGGATCGGGGGAAACCTACGAGCAGTACTTC	CASSQDGSGETYEQYF
NA	TRBV28	TRBD1	TRBJ2-7	TGTGCCAGCAGGCCTACAGGGGGGGAGCAGTACTTC	CASRPTGGEQYF
NA	TRBV11-2	NA	TRBJ2-5	TGTGCCAGCAGCCGCGACTTCGGAGGAGAGACCCAGTACTTC	CASSRDFGGETQYF
NA	TRBV6-1	NA	TRBJ1-1	TGTGCCAGCAACTATTTTAACCCGAACACTGAAGCTTTCTTT	CASNYFNPNTEAFF
NA	TRBV6-1	NA	TRBJ2-3	TGTGCCAGCAGTGAACGAGATACGCAGTATTTT	CASSERDTQYF
NA	TRBV29-1	NA	TRBJ2-2	TGCAGCGCCAGGACAGTACGGGACACCGGGGAGCTGTTTTTT	CSARTVRDTGELFF
NA	TRBV28	NA	TRBJ1-1	TGTGCCAGCAGTTTTACAGGGCTTGGAACTGAAGCTTTCTTT	CASSFTGLGTEAFF
NA	TRBV5-1	TRBD2	TRBJ2-1	TGCGCCAGCAGCCCGGGACTAGCGGCGGGCAATGAGCAGTTCTTC	CASSPGLAAGNEQFF
NA	TRBV9	TRBD2	TRBJ2-2	TGTGCCAGCAGCTCCTGGGGGAGGGAAAACACCGGGGAGCTGTTTTTT	CASSSWGRENTGELFF
NA	TRBV5-1	TRBD1	TRBJ2-6	TGCGCCAGCAGCCAGGACAGGGCAATTGGGGCCAACGTCCTGACTTTC	CASSQDRAIGANVLTF
few	TRBV5-4	NA	TRBJ2-3	TGTGCCAGCAGCGGAATACAGGGCACAGATACGCAGTATTTT	CASSGIQGTDTQYF
NA	TRBV5-1	NA	TRBJ1-1	TGCGCCAGCAGCCCGTCCGCGGGGGGGAGCACTGAAGCTTTCTTT	CASSPSAGGSTEAFF
NA	TRBV28	TRBD1	TRBJ1-1	TGTGCCAGCAGTTTGAGGGGGCGGGACACTGAAGCTTTCTTT	CASSLRGRDTEAFF
NA	TRBV18	NA	TRBJ1-2	TGTGCCAGCTCACCAGGAGAGAACTATGGCTACACCTTC	CASSPGENYGYTF
NA	TRBV30	TRBD2	TRBJ2-2	TGTGCCTGGAGAAATGGGGGAGGGTCCGGGGAGCTGTTTTTT	CAWRNGGGSGELFF
NA	TRBV5-1	TRBD2	TRBJ2-7	TGCGCCAGCAGCCCGCTCGGGGGGGACGAGCAGTACTTC	CASSPLGGDEQYF
NA	TRBV2	TRBD2	TRBJ2-7	TGTGCCAGCAGTGAAGGACTAGCGACCTCTGGGGAGCAGTACTTC	CASSEGLATSGEQYF
NA	TRBV28	NA	TRBJ1-2	TGTGCCAGTACAGGTTTAGGCTACACCTTC	CASTGLGYTF
NA	TRBV20-1	NA	TRBJ2-7	TGCAGTGCTCACGAGATTTACGAGCAGTACTTC	CSAHEIYEQYF
NA	TRBV29-1	NA	TRBJ1-2	TGCAGCGTTGCTGAGGGCAATCTCTATGGCTACACCTTC	CSVAEGNLYGYTF
NA	TRBV9	TRBD2	TRBJ2-3	TGTGCCAGCAGCGTAGGTAGCGGGGGCACAGATACGCAGTATTTT	CASSVGSGGTDTQYF
NA	TRBV2	TRBD1	TRBJ1-5	TGTGCCAGCAGGCGGGACAGGGAAGAGGGCAATCAGCCCCAGCATTTT	CASRRDREEGNQPQHF